These 18 T cell receptor beta chains were all obtained from the same sample, sequenced in a study of CD8+CD57+ T cells in acquired aplastic anemia. The study profiled TCR beta VDJ and CDR3 using genomic DNA as template. TCRdb fed the reads into MiXCR, producing one record per CDR3 protein. The table records some 200,000 distinct CDR3 sequences, approximately 48% of them present only once. An expansion of CD8+CD57+ cells by flow cytometry had been shown in patients chosen for sequencing. Sequences were obtained from sorted CD4+, CD8+, or CD8+CD57+ T cells (not recorded which) from PBMCs. All receptors come from a human donor with aplastic anemia.

This chain uses TRBV20-1 with TRBJ2-3; no firm D call. V was trimmed by 1 base and J by 2 bases, leaving 13 bases between them. CDR3 length: 15 residues. CDR1 DFQATT and CDR2 SNEGSKA come from the germline V gene (reference sequence). CDR3 loop: CSARGSSSHTDTQYF. DNA for the CDR3: TGCAGTGCTAGAGGGTCCAGCTCACACACAGATACGCAGTATTTT.

This chain connects TRBV20-1 to TRBJ2-5, with D perhaps TRBD2 (6 bases). Between the trimmed V and J ends, which lost 3 bases and 8 bases, there was a span of 10 bases. The CDR3 has 11 amino acids. Germline-derived CDR1 and CDR2 are DFQATT and SNEGSKA (reference sequence). CDR3 loop: CSARVGGTQYF. CDR3 in DNA: TGCAGTGCTAGGGTGGGGGGAACCCAGTACTTC.

Details on this clonotype: An end of the junction does not agree with germline; a read error may underlie this. The CDR3 region is CDISEAGTANYGYTF. The DNA for the CDR3 is TGTGACATCAGTGAGGCCGGGACGGCGAACTATGGCTACACCTTC. This rearrangement joins TRBV10-3 to TRBJ1-2; D may be TRBD1 (5 bases). Germline V gene data show CDR1 as ENHRY and CDR2 as SYGVKD. The CDR3 sequence is 15 residues long.

V usage is TRBV15 and J usage is TRBJ2-1; TRBD2 matches at 10 bases. After removal of 2 bases from V and 3 bases from J, the junction contained 4 bases not matched to a gene. The germline gives CDR1 LNHNV, CDR2 YYDKDF (reference sequence). The CDR3 is 16 residues long. The CDR3 region is CATSRNSGGNYNEQFF. CDR3 sequence (DNA): TGTGCCACCAGCAGAAATAGCGGGGGGAACTACAATGAGCAGTTCTTC.

This clonotype was found a few times. The chain couples TRBV15 to TRBJ2-1, with 10 bases matching TRBD2. Germline assignment: CDR1 LNHNV and CDR2 YYDKDF (reference sequence). The V gene end was trimmed by 0 bases and the J gene end by 7 bases; junction bases not matched to a gene: 6. There are 16 residues in the CDR3. CDR3 sequence (DNA): TGTGCCACCAGCAGAGAAGCGGGAGGGCCAAGAAATGAGCAGTTCTTC. This encodes CATSREAGGPRNEQFF.

This clonotype was seen repeatedly, ten times or more. This chain joins TRBV5-4 and TRBJ2-1; D is perhaps TRBD1 or TRBD2 (7 bases each). V lost 3 bases and J lost 0, with 13 bases in between. CDR3 size: 16 residues. Germline V CDR1 and CDR2: SGHNT, YYREEE (reference sequence). Here the CDR3 DNA reads TGTGCCAGCAGCTCGGCAGGGGGGGTCTCCTACAATGAGCAGTTCTTC. Its translation: CASSSAGGVSYNEQFF. The whole variable domain, remainder taken from reference TRBV5-4 and TRBJ2-1, is ETGVTQSPTHLIKTRGQQVTLRCSSQSGHNTVSWYQQALGQGPQFIFQYYREEENGRGNFPPRFSGLQFPNYSSELNVNALELDDSALYLCASSSAGGVSYNEQFFGPGTRLTVL.

This clonotype was picked up many times. The V and J genes are TRBV12-3 or TRBV12-4 and TRBJ1-1; TRBD1 matches 8 bases. With V trimmed by 4 bases and J by 1 base, 5 bases remained unmatched. This CDR3 spans 15 amino acids. The CDR3 DNA reads as TGTGCCAGCAGTTCAGGACAGGGATGGAACACTGAAGCTTTCTTT. Translated, it gives CASSSGQGWNTEAFF.

Note on this clonotype: One junction end disagrees with the germline gene, perhaps due to a read error. CDR3: CSVEGWEGAF. The CDR3 DNA reads as TGCAGCGTTGAAGGGTGGGAGGGGGCTTTC. This chain connects TRBV29-1 to TRBJ2-1; possibly TRBD1 or TRBD2 for D (7 bases each). Per the germline V gene, CDR1 is SQVTM and CDR2 is ANQGSEA. The CDR3 has 10 residues.

This chain joins TRBV7-9 and TRBJ1-1; the D is unclear. The CDR3 contains 11 residues. Germline V gives CDR1 SEHNR, CDR2 FQNEAQ (reference sequence). V lost 9 bases and J 8 bases, leaving 13 bases between the germline ends. In DNA form, the CDR3 reads TGTGCCAGTTTAACCGGAGGGGAAGCTTTCTTT. It yields the protein CASLTGGEAFF.

In the case of this clonotype: Just one base apart from a much larger clone, this may be a read error. The J gene is TRBJ2-1, the V gene TRBV30, with 10 bases fitting TRBD2. This CDR3 comprises 16 residues. Germline V gene sequence: CDR1 GTSNPN, CDR2 SVGIG (reference sequence). The CDR3 DNA follows: TGTGCCTGGGGTAGCGGGAGGATGAGCTCCTGCAATGAGCAGTTCTTC. This gives the protein CAWGSGRMSSCNEQFF.

This clonotype was detected a few times. The gene calls are TRBV2 and TRBJ2-7; 8 nucleotides match TRBD1. V was clipped by 7 bases and J by 3 bases; unmatched bases: 2. The CDR3 totals 12 residues. Germline values: CDR1 SNHLY, CDR2 FYNNEI. The CDR3 protein is CASIGQGYEQYF. As DNA, the CDR3 is TGTGCCAGCATCGGACAGGGCTACGAGCAGTACTTC.

This clonotype was picked up many times. The chain links TRBV10-3 to TRBJ1-3; D perhaps matches TRBD1 (5 bases). The CDR3 totals 13 residues. The V gene's germline CDR1 is ENHRY and CDR2 SYGVKD. V was clipped by 7 bases and J by 0 bases, with 7 bases between them. CDR3 region: CAITGTSGNTIYF. The CDR3 DNA sequence: TGTGCCATCACGGGGACCTCTGGAAACACCATATATTTT.

On this clonotype itself: A much larger clone differs from this one at a single base, so this may be a read error. V is TRBV5-1 and J is TRBJ2-3, with a tentative D call TRBD2 (6 bases). The CDR3 sequence is 16 residues long. The germline V gene encodes CDR1 SGHRS and CDR2 YFSETQ. Trimming took off 2 bases at V and 2 bases at J, with 15 bases between the two ends. The CDR3 is CASSLLVGGFTDTQYF. CDR3 sequence (DNA): TGCGCCAGCAGCTTATTAGTGGGGGGTTTCACAGATACGCAGTATTTT.

Ten or more counts support this clonotype. The chain joins TRBV12-5 to TRBJ1-1; no reliable D call. V was trimmed by 4 bases and J by 2 bases, leaving 14 bases between them. The CDR3 covers 15 residues. Per germline, CDR1 LGHNT and CDR2 FRNRAP. DNA of the CDR3: TGTGCTAGTGGTTCCCGGTGGAGGACTAACACTGAAGCTTTCTTT. It encodes CASGSRWRTNTEAFF.

Notes on this clonotype: A read error may be the cause here, since a much bigger clone is one base away. The genes are TRBV28 and TRBJ1-1; D uncertain. Germline CDR1 reads MDHEN; CDR2 reads SYDVKM. This CDR3 has 10 residues. DNA for the CDR3: TGTACCAGCAAGGACACTGAAGCTTTCTTT. Residues: CTSKDTEAFF.

This clonotype was seen many times. The J gene is TRBJ1-2, the V gene TRBV19, with unresolved D. Germline V gives CDR1 LNHDA, CDR2 SQIVND (reference sequence). Trimming cost V 6 bases and J 4 bases, with 15 bases left between them. The CDR3 length is 14 residues. CDR3 sequence: CASSLSSGLYGYTF. The DNA of the CDR3 is TGTGCCAGTAGCCTAAGTTCAGGACTCTATGGCTACACCTTC.

This clonotype showed up many times. V and J are TRBV9 and TRBJ1-6, with 7 bases identical to TRBD1. The CDR3 consists of 15 residues. The trim removed 4 bases at V and 7 bases at J, leaving 8 bases unmatched. From germline, CDR1 is SGDLS and CDR2 YYNGEE. CDR3 sequence: CASSTRQGSNSPLHF. The CDR3 DNA reads TGTGCCAGCAGCACACGACAGGGATCGAATTCACCCCTCCACTTT.

V gene TRBV29-1 combines with J gene TRBJ2-7; 7 bases match TRBD2. The germline V gene encodes CDR1 SQVTM and CDR2 ANQGSEA. Trimming at V came to 3 bases and at J to 2 bases, leaving 7 bases not matched to a gene. The CDR3 is 14 residues long. The CDR3 loop is CSVEPGGTTYEQYF. CDR3 coding DNA: TGCAGCGTTGAGCCGGGGGGTACGACCTACGAGCAGTACTTC.